This record covers a single T cell receptor (beta chain). Produced via immunoSEQ multiplex PCR; TCRdb's table is partial and in-frame only. The table lists fewer than 7,500 clones, 70% to 85% of them singletons. Germline V gene data show CDR1 as LNHDA and CDR2 as SQIVND (reference sequence). The CDR3 spans 19 residues. J gave up 1 base and V 7 bases, and 14 bases lay outside the gene matches. This sample was included in a study of hypomethylating agent response in myelodysplastic syndrome. Across the study: Patients with myelodysplastic syndrome were 8 or 9 male and 2 female.

This TCR came from a human donor with myelodysplastic syndrome. V usage is TRBV19 and J usage is TRBJ2-6; 9 bases map to TRBD1. The starting material was bone marrow, obtained before or after starting hypomethylating agent treatment for myelodysplastic syndrome (not recorded which). Here the CDR3 reads CASTPLGSTGGSGANVLTF. The CDR3 coding sequence is TGTGCCAGTACTCCTTTGGGGTCGACAGGGGGTTCTGGGGCCAACGTCCTGACTTTC.